These 26 T cell receptor beta chains came from one sample sequenced in a study of blood T cell repertoires in COVID-19. Assay: immunoSEQ multiplex PCR; the TCRdb copy retains only in-frame clones and omits some. Among about 250,000 clones listed, roughly 90% were seen once. Material: PBMCs or T cells enriched from blood (not recorded which). The receptors originated from a woman in her thirties with acute COVID-19.

This chain uses TRBV2 with TRBJ1-3; D is unresolved. V shed 1 base and J shed 0 bases, with 4 bases lying between them. CDR1 is SNHLY and CDR2 is FYNNEI in the germline V gene. The CDR3 covers 14 residues. CDR3 loop: CASSEGISGNTIYF. As DNA, the CDR3 is TGTGCCAGCAGTGAAGGTATCTCTGGAAACACCATATATTTT.

The sample holds a few counts of this clone. The CDR3 nucleotides are TGTGCCAGCAGTTTTCAGGGGGCTAACTATGGCTACACCTTC. Translated: CASSFQGANYGYTF. V usage is TRBV27 and J usage is TRBJ1-2, with TRBD1 matching 7 bases. V lost 3 bases, J lost 0 bases, and 1 base stayed unmatched. Germline-derived CDR1 and CDR2 are MNHEY and SMNVEV (reference sequence). The CDR3 totals 14 residues.

This clone was detected only once. The gene calls are TRBV7-9 and TRBJ2-3; 7 bases map to TRBD2. Germline V lookup: CDR1 SEHNR, CDR2 FQNEAQ (reference sequence). V was clipped by 5 bases and J by 1 base; unmatched bases: 9. The CDR3 spans 16 residues. In nucleotides, the CDR3 is TGTGCCAGCAGCCGCCCGGGGCTAGCGGGCACAGATACGCAGTATTTT. This translates into CASSRPGLAGTDTQYF.

This clone was seen only a few times. The V call is TRBV28, the J call TRBJ1-1, with a tentative D call TRBD1 (6 bases). V was clipped by 3 bases and J by 1 base, with 9 bases between them. There are 14 residues in the CDR3. CDR1 MDHEN and CDR2 SYDVKM come from the germline V gene. The CDR3 region is CASSFPDRNTEAFF. CDR3 nucleotides: TGTGCCAGCAGTTTTCCGGACAGGAACACTGAAGCTTTCTTT.

The table lists this clone with a count of one. CDR3: CASSRTDIGASYEQYF. In DNA form, the CDR3 reads TGTGCCAGCTCAAGAACGGACATAGGGGCATCCTACGAGCAGTACTTC. This chain uses TRBV18 with TRBJ2-7; D is possibly TRBD1 (5 bases). The V and J ends lost 5 bases and 1 base respectively, with 18 bases between them. The CDR3 extends over 16 amino acids. Germline CDR1 and CDR2: KGHSH and LQKENI.

The chain has TRBV5-4 and TRBJ2-1; D unclear. V was cut by 0 bases and J by 9 bases, with 10 bases left in between. Germline V gene data show CDR1 as SGHNT and CDR2 as YYREEE (reference sequence). The CDR3 runs to 13 residues. CDR3 residues: CASSLDPSGEQFF. For the CDR3, the DNA is TGTGCCAGCAGCTTGGATCCCTCAGGTGAGCAGTTCTTC.

V gene TRBV7-8 combines with J gene TRBJ2-3, with 9 bases lining up with TRBD2. CDR1 and CDR2 from the germline V gene are SGHVS and FQNEAQ. The CDR3 loop spans 18 amino acids. The CDR3 sequence: CPPRLWAGRGGPTDTQYF. As DNA, the CDR3 is TGTCCCCCCCGCTTATGGGCGGGGCGGGGGGGCCCCACAGATACGCAGTATTTT. The full variable domain, in which reference TRBV7-8 and TRBJ2-3 provide the parts outside the CDR3, is GAGVSQSPRYKVAKRGQDVALRCDPISGHVSLFWYQQALGQGPEFLTYFQNEAQLDKSGLPSDRFFAERPEGSVSTLKIQRTQQEDSAVYLCPPRLWAGRGGPTDTQYFGPGTRLTVL.

This clone turned up a few times. The chain couples TRBV4-3 to TRBJ2-3; TRBD1 agrees at 7 bases. The V segment lost 0 bases and the J segment 3 bases; nucleotides outside the gene matches: 6. The germline V gene encodes CDR1 LGHNA and CDR2 YSLEER. The CDR3 is made up of 16 amino acids. The CDR3 sequence is CASSQERTGGTDTQYF. The CDR3 nucleotides are TGCGCCAGCAGCCAAGAGAGGACAGGCGGGACAGATACGCAGTATTTT.

The chain joins TRBV7-9 to TRBJ2-5, with TRBD2 identical over 8 bases. This CDR3 is built from 15 residues. Trimming at V came to 4 bases and at J to 0 bases, leaving 4 bases not matched to a gene. Germline V gene data show CDR1 as SEHNR and CDR2 as FQNEAQ (reference sequence). The DNA for the CDR3 is TGTGCCAGCAGCTCACTAGCGGAGAACCAAGAGACCCAGTACTTC. As protein: CASSSLAENQETQYF.

The chain employs TRBV7-2 and TRBJ2-7, with 7 positions matching TRBD1. Germline values: CDR1 SGHTA, CDR2 FQGNSA. The ends lost 5 bases at V and 5 bases at J; junction bases unmatched: 6. The CDR3 has 13 amino acids. The CDR3 reads CASSRGTVDEQYF. CDR3 sequence (DNA): TGTGCCAGCAGCCGAGGGACAGTAGACGAGCAGTACTTC.

The CDR3 DNA follows: TGTGCCAGCAGCGGGGGGGTCGGCTACACCTTC. Translation gives CASSGGVGYTF. The V gene is TRBV5-4, the J gene TRBJ1-2, with a possible D match to TRBD1 (5 bases). V lost 4 bases and J 8 bases, leaving 9 bases between the germline ends. The germline gives CDR1 SGHNT, CDR2 YYREEE (reference sequence). The CDR3 is 11 residues long.

The chain uses TRBV5-6 and TRBJ2-3; TRBD1 matches 9 bases. This CDR3 spans 16 amino acids. The junction had 7 bases not matched to a gene; V was cut back by 4 bases and J by 1 base. Germline values: CDR1 SGHDT, CDR2 YYEEEE. The CDR3 bases are TGTGCCAGCAGCCACAGGGGGCGCTGGGGCACAGATACGCAGTATTTT. Its protein product is CASSHRGRWGTDTQYF.

V usage is TRBV5-1 and J usage is TRBJ2-2; weak D call: TRBD2 (6 bases). This CDR3 region has 14 residues. Germline V gene lookup returns CDR1 SGHRS and CDR2 YFSETQ. V gave up 2 bases and J gave up 4 bases, with 9 bases separating them. The CDR3 loop is CASSFKEGTGELFF. Here the CDR3 DNA reads TGCGCCAGCAGCTTCAAGGAGGGCACCGGGGAGCTGTTTTTT.

The rearrangement joins TRBV2 to TRBJ2-5; TRBD1 is a possible D gene (6 bases). V lost 6 bases, J lost 5 bases, and 16 bases lay in between. The CDR3 has 14 amino acids. The germline gives CDR1 SNHLY, CDR2 FYNNEI. In DNA, the CDR3 is TGTGCCAGCAGGGCCACAGGGCCCAGGGAGACCCAGTACTTC. As protein: CASRATGPRETQYF.

The chain joins TRBV28 to TRBJ2-7, with TRBD1 matching 8 bases. Germline trimming cut 7 bases from V and 1 base from J; bases unmatched to any gene: 6. This CDR3 is 14 amino acids long. CDR1 is MDHEN and CDR2 is SYDVKM in the germline V gene. The CDR3 DNA sequence: TGTGCCAGCAAAACAGGGGGTCTATCCTACGAGCAGTACTTC. This encodes CASKTGGLSYEQYF.

This clone has more than one count but fewer than ten. The chain combines TRBV9 with TRBJ1-3, with D perhaps matching TRBD1 (6 bases). CDR1 SGDLS and CDR2 YYNGEE come from the germline V gene. The V end lost 0 bases, the J end lost 5 bases, and 12 bases lay between the germline ends. This CDR3 is built from 15 residues. This chain's CDR3 is CASSVATGERNTIYF. The CDR3 region has the DNA TGTGCCAGCAGCGTAGCGACAGGCGAACGAAACACCATATATTTT.

This chain joins TRBV28 and TRBJ1-3; no firm D call. The CDR3 length is 15 residues. Germline values: CDR1 MDHEN, CDR2 SYDVKM. Deletions cut 5 bases from V and 4 bases from J, with 15 bases between. The CDR3 nucleotides are TGTGCCAGCAGTCCCGGGTCCGGTAGGGGAAACACCATATATTTT. Its translation is CASSPGSGRGNTIYF.

V gene TRBV18 combines with J gene TRBJ2-1; 9 bases agree with TRBD2. This CDR3 is 15 amino acids long. CDR1 and CDR2 (germline): KGHSH, LQKENI. Trimming took 1 base from V and 5 from J; bases not matched to a gene: 3. CDR3 DNA sequence: TGTGCCAGCTCACCACTAGCGGGAGCGAACAATGAGCAGTTCTTC. Amino acid sequence: CASSPLAGANNEQFF. Full variable domain (remainder filled in from reference TRBV18 and TRBJ2-1): NAGVMQNPRHLVRRRGQEARLRCSPMKGHSHVYWYRQLPEEGLKFMVYLQKENIIDESGMPKERFSAEFPKEGPSILRIQQVVRGDSAAYFCASSPLAGANNEQFFGPGTRLTVL.

The rearrangement uses TRBV5-4 and TRBJ2-5; TRBD2 matches at 12 bases. Germline CDR1 is SGHNT and CDR2 is YYREEE (reference sequence). This CDR3 is built from 14 residues. The V gene end was trimmed by 5 bases and the J gene end by 4 bases; junction bases not matched to a gene: 3. The CDR3 protein is CASSPLAGGETQYF. The CDR3 DNA is TGTGCCAGCAGTCCACTAGCGGGGGGAGAGACCCAGTACTTC. The entire variable domain, with the rest obtained from reference TRBV5-4 and TRBJ2-5, is as follows: ETGVTQSPTHLIKTRGQQVTLRCSSQSGHNTVSWYQQALGQGPQFIFQYYREEENGRGNFPPRFSGLQFPNYSSELNVNALELDDSALYLCASSPLAGGETQYFGPGTRLLVL.

The rearrangement joins TRBV30 to TRBJ1-5; 12 positions agree with TRBD1. J lost 4 bases, V lost 2 bases, and 12 bases had no gene match. The CDR3 totals 18 residues. Germline V lookup: CDR1 GTSNPN, CDR2 SVGIG (reference sequence). The CDR3 here is CAWSLRDRGLGSNQPQHF. The DNA for the CDR3 is TGTGCCTGGAGTCTAAGGGACAGGGGGCTTGGCAGTAATCAGCCCCAGCATTTT.

As for this clone: One junction end does not reproduce the germline sequence, and a read error may be involved. The J gene is TRBJ2-5, the V gene TRBV2; TRBD1 matches 8 bases. The CDR3 is 16 residues long. CDR1 is SNHLY and CDR2 is FYNNEI in the germline V gene. The CDR3 loop reads CASRGQGASLREAQYF. CDR3 DNA sequence: TGTGCCAGCAGGGGGCAGGGGGCTAGCTTAAGAGAGGCCCAGTACTTC.

The CDR3 spells CAGRERDNEQFF. The CDR3 bases are TGTGCCGGTCGGGAGCGGGACAATGAGCAGTTCTTC. This chain joins TRBV7-9 and TRBJ2-1, with D possibly matching TRBD2 (6 bases). The V end lost 11 bases, the J end lost 5 bases, and 13 bases lay between the germline ends. The CDR3 contains 12 residues. CDR1 and CDR2 (germline): SEHNR, FQNEAQ (reference sequence).

V and J are TRBV5-1 and TRBJ2-3, with 8 bases identical to TRBD2. The CDR3 contains 15 residues. V was pared by 1 base and J by 4 bases, with 5 bases of the junction left unmatched. Looked up from germline, CDR1 is SGHRS and CDR2 is YFSETQ. The CDR3 DNA reads as TGCGCCAGCAGCTTGCGGGAGGGCCCCTCAGATACGCAGTATTTT. It encodes CASSLREGPSDTQYF.

The chain links TRBV7-2 to TRBJ2-3; 12 bases map to TRBD2. V trimming: 3 bases; J trimming: 4 bases; junction bases outside the gene matches: 8. This CDR3 is 17 amino acids long. The germline CDR1 and CDR2 sequences are SGHTA and FQGNSA. In DNA, the CDR3 is TGTGCCAGCAGCTTCGGGACGCTAGCGGGAGGGCCAGATACGCAGTATTTT. Translated: CASSFGTLAGGPDTQYF.

This clone was recorded only once. The V call is TRBV5-8, the J call TRBJ1-4; TRBD1 aligns across 7 bases. After removal of 4 bases from V and 6 bases from J, the junction contained 12 bases not matched to a gene. The CDR3 is 16 residues long. Germline values: CDR1 SGHTS, CDR2 YDEGEE. CDR3 sequence reads: CASSHSGTAYHEKLFF. The CDR3 DNA follows: TGTGCCAGCAGCCACTCCGGGACAGCCTATCATGAAAAACTGTTTTTT.

The chain recombines TRBV2 with TRBJ1-2; perhaps TRBD1 as D (5 bases). CDR3 size: 15 residues. V lost 6 bases and J lost 4, with 18 bases in between. CDR1 SNHLY and CDR2 FYNNEI come from the germline V gene. The CDR3 reads CASRPGSPQGYGYTF. Here the CDR3 DNA reads TGTGCCAGCAGGCCTGGATCCCCTCAGGGCTATGGCTACACCTTC.